Given below is one T cell receptor beta chain in context. This sample was included in a study of blood T cell repertoires in COVID-19. Measured with immunoSEQ multiplex PCR; TCRdb has only the in-frame clones, and not every one. The data show some 250,000 clones, over 75% seen once. Trimming pared 4 bases from V and 5 bases from J, leaving 14 bases between. The CDR3 consists of 14 residues. Germline values: CDR1 SGHTA, CDR2 FQGTGA. Sequencing was performed on peripheral blood. J is TRBJ1-1 and V is TRBV7-3; unclear D gene. The source of this sequence is a human donor in a cohort sampled during active COVID-19. As DNA, the CDR3 is TGTGCCAGCAGCTCGAACGGTTTGTCGACTGAAGCTTTCTTT. Translating it yields CASSSNGLSTEAFF. Using reference TRBV7-3 and TRBJ1-1 for the parts outside the CDR3, the full variable domain is GAGVSQTPSNKVTEKGKYVELRCDPISGHTALYWYRQSLGQGPEFLIYFQGTGAADDSGLPNDRFFAVRPEGSVSTLKIQRTERGDSAVYLCASSSNGLSTEAFFGQGTRLTVV.